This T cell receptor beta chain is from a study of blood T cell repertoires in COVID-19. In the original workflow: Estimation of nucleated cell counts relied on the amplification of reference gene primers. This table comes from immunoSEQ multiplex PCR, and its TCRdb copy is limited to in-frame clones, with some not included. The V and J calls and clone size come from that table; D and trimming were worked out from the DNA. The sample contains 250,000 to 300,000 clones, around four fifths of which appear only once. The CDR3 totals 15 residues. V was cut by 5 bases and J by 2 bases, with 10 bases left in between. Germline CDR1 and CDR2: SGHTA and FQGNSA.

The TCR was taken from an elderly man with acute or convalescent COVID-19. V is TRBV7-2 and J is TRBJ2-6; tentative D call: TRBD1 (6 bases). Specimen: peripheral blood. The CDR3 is CASSQQGAGANVLTF. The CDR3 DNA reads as TGTGCCAGCAGCCAACAGGGTGCTGGGGCCAACGTCCTGACTTTC.